The T cell receptor beta chain under discussion was sequenced for a study of blood T cell repertoires in COVID-19. Study-wide context: COVID-19 samples from acute and convalescent phases originated in the United States, Italy and Spain. PBMCs, B-cell-depleted T cells, or T cells were the source of the cDNA or gDNA that made up the material.

In the original workflow: How many nucleated cells were present was estimated from reference gene primer amplification. Assay used: immunoSEQ multiplex PCR; TCRdb lists only in-frame clones, some missing. That table gives V, J and clone size, and the DNA gave D and trimming. This table has about 160,000 clones, just under 85% appearing once. The TCR comes from a woman older than 75 with acute or convalescent COVID-19. Sequences were obtained from peripheral blood.

The chain's CDR3 is CASSRQGQTYGYTF. CDR3 bases: TGTGCCAGCAGCAGACAGGGGCAAACCTATGGCTACACCTTC. The genes are TRBV2 and TRBJ1-2, with TRBD1 identical over 8 bases. J was trimmed by 4 bases and V by 6 bases; bases with no gene match: 7. Germline CDR1 and CDR2: SNHLY and FYNNEI. The CDR3 runs 14 residues.